This T cell receptor (beta chain) emerged from a study of T cells in Graves' hyperthyroidism and ophthalmopathy. Study observations and caveats: Most clonotypes that expanded in the thyroid above 0.001 also showed up in blood. It was a median about seven months before onset that the model predicted ophthalmopathy.

This clonotype was seen repeatedly, ten times or more. Its specificity is not known. Uncontrolled infection, other autoimmune disease, pregnancy or lactation disqualified patients from enrolment. The blood sample dates from first hyperthyroidism diagnosis, preceding any ophthalmopathy symptoms. Amplified TCR beta CDR3 regions came from RNA transcripts. RT-PCR in the first round (using the HTBI primer set) targeted the TCR CDR3. Using its own MiXCR run on the multiplex PCR reads, TCRdb lists one record per CDR3 protein. The data show around 350,000 distinct CDR3 sequences, 17% seen once. The receptor was isolated from a woman aged 25 to 39 with Graves' hyperthyroidism that later progressed to Graves' ophthalmopathy. Sequenced sample: blood.

This CDR3 reads CASSRQGYQPQHF. CDR3 DNA sequence: TGTGCCAGCAGTCGTCAGGGTTATCAGCCCCAGCATTTT. This chain links TRBV6-2 or TRBV6-3 with TRBJ1-5; TRBD1 is a possible D gene (5 bases). In germline, CDR1 is MNHEY, CDR2 SVGEGT. The ends were cut back, 5 bases at V and 5 bases at J, with 10 bases in the middle. The CDR3 consists of 13 residues.